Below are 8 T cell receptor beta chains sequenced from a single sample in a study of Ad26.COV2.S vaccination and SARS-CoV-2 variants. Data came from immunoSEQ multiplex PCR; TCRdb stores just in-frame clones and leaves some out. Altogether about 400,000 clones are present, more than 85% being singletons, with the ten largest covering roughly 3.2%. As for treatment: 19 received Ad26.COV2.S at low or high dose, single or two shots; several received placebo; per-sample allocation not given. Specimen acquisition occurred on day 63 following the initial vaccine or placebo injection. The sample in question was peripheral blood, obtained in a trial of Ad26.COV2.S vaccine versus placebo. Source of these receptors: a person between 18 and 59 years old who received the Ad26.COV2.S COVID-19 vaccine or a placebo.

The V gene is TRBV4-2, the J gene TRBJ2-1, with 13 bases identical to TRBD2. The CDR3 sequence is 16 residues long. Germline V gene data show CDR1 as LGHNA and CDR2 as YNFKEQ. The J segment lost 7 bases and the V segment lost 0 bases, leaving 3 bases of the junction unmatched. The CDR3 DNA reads TGTGCCAGCAGCCAAGAACTACTAGCGGGGGGGAATGAGCAGTTCTTC. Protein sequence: CASSQELLAGGNEQFF.

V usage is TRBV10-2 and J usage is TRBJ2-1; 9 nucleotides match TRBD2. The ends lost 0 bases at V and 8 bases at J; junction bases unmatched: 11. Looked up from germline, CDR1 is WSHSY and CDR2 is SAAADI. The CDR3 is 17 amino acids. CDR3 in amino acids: CASSESTPAGGPYEQFF. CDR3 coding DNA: TGCGCCAGCAGTGAGTCGACACCGGCGGGGGGGCCGTATGAGCAGTTCTTC.

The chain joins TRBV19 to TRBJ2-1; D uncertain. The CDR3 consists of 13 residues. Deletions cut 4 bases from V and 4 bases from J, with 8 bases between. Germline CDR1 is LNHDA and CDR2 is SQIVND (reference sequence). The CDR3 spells CASSSGRYNEQFF. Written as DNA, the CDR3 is TGTGCCAGTAGTAGCGGCAGATACAATGAGCAGTTCTTC.

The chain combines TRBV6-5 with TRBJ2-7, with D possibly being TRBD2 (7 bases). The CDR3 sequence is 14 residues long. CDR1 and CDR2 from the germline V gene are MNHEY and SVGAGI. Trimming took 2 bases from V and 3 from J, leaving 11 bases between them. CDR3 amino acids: CASSYGGGLYEQYF. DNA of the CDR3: TGTGCCAGCAGTTACGGGGGGGGGCTCTACGAGCAGTACTTC.

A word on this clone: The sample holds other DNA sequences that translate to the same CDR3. Here the CDR3 DNA reads TGTGCCAGCAGCTTAGATAGAGAGACCCAGTACTTC. Its translation is CASSLDRETQYF. The rearrangement links TRBV11-2 to TRBJ2-5; D is ambiguous. The CDR3 totals 12 residues. The V end lost 0 bases, the J end lost 4 bases, and 3 bases lay between the germline ends. Germline CDR1 SGHAT, CDR2 FQNNGV.

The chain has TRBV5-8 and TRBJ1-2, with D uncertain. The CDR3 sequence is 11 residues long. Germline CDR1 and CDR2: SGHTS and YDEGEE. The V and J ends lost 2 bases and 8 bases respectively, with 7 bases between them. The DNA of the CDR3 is TGTGCCAGCAGCTTTGGGATGGGCTACACCTTC. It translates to CASSFGMGYTF.

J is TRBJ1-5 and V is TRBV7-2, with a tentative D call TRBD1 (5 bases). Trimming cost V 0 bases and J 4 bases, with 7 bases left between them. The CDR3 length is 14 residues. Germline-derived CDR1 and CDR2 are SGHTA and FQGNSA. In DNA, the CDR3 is TGTGCCAGCAGCTTAGCGGACACAAATCAGCCCCAGCATTTT. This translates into CASSLADTNQPQHF.

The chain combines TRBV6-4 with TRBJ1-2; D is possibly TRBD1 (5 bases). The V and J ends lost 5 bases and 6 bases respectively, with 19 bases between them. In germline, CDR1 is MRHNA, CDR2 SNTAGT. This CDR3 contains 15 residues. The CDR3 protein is CASSSSGGSHNGYTF. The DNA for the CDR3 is TGTGCCAGCAGTAGCAGTGGGGGAAGTCATAATGGCTACACCTTC.